Listed below are T cell receptor beta chains from one sample, sequenced in a study of T cells in Graves' hyperthyroidism and ophthalmopathy. TCRdb re-called the multiplex PCR reads through MiXCR, storing one row per CDR3 protein. The table has about 740,000 distinct CDR3 sequences, about 15% seen once; the top ten hold roughly a tenth. Sequences were obtained from blood. Receptors originate from a woman aged 18-30 years with Graves' hyperthyroidism. The CDR3 runs from the conserved cysteine through the conserved F or W. Each record gives: J gene, clone size, V gene, D gene, CDR3 DNA, CDR3 protein. A D gene is named only where the DNA matches it firmly. The size entry is marked missing in some rows and otherwise reads once, few, many or a size class.

TRBJ1-2,NA,TRBV5-8,NA,TGTGCCAGCAGCTTGGGACGGTGGAACTATGGCTACACCTTC,CASSLGRWNYGYTF
TRBJ1-4,NA,TRBV9,NA,TGTGCCAGCAGCGTAGCGGGGGTTGCTAATGAAAAACTGTTTTTT,CASSVAGVANEKLFF
TRBJ1-1,many,TRBV11-2,NA,TGTGCCAGCAGCTTAGGACCAGGGGCTTTCTTT,CASSLGPGAFF
TRBJ2-7,many,TRBV20-1,TRBD1,TGCAGTGCTAGAGACGACAGGGACTACGAGCAGTACTTC,CSARDDRDYEQYF
TRBJ2-5,NA,TRBV20-1,NA,TGCAGTGCTAGAGGGACTGTGGGGGAAGAGACCCAGTACTTC,CSARGTVGEETQYF
TRBJ2-7,many,TRBV20-1,TRBD2,TGCAGTGCTAGGGCCCCGACTAGCGCAGCCTACGAGCAGTACTTC,CSARAPTSAAYEQYF
TRBJ1-2,many,TRBV27,TRBD1,TGTGCCAGCAGTGATCCCGGGACAGGGTACTATGGCTACACCTTC,CASSDPGTGYYGYTF
TRBJ1-1,NA,TRBV7-8,NA,TGTGCCAGCAGCCCTGGGGACGGTGAAGCTTTCTTT,CASSPGDGEAFF
TRBJ2-5,few,TRBV4-2,NA,TGTGCCAGCAGCACTTACCTAGCGAAAGAGACCCAGTACTTC,CASSTYLAKETQYF
TRBJ2-3,many,TRBV7-9,NA,TGTGCCAGCGCGCTGGCGGCCAGCGGCGCAGATACGCAGTATTTT,CASALAASGADTQYF
TRBJ2-3,many,TRBV7-9,NA,TGTGCCAGCAGTGAGCAGGGGACAGATACGCAGTATTTT,CASSEQGTDTQYF
TRBJ2-1,NA,TRBV2,NA,TGTGCCAGCAATCGGAACAACAATGAGCAGTTCTTC,CASNRNNNEQFF
TRBJ1-2,NA,TRBV7-9,TRBD1,TGTGCCAGCAGCCGCACAGGACAGGGGGTAAACTATGGCTACACCTTC,CASSRTGQGVNYGYTF
TRBJ2-4,few,TRBV24-1,NA,TGTGCCACCAGTTCGAACAGGGATGGAGCGGCCAAAAACATTCAGTACTTC,CATSSNRDGAAKNIQYF
TRBJ1-5,few,TRBV5-1,NA,TGCGCCAGCAGCTTGGCTTTCTGCGATTCGAGGTTACATCAGCCCCAGCATTTT,CASSLAFCDSRLHQPQHF
TRBJ2-7,many,TRBV2,TRBD2,TGTGCCAGCACAGTGGATTACGGGGACTACGAGCGGTACTTC,CASTVDYGDYERYF
TRBJ2-4,many,TRBV18,NA,TGTGCCAGCTCGGGAGCGGACATTCAGTACTTC,CASSGADIQYF
TRBJ2-1,many,TRBV27,NA,TGTGCCAGCAAACACCGCGACCACTCCTACAATGAGCAGTTCTTC,CASKHRDHSYNEQFF
TRBJ2-5,few,TRBV11-2,TRBD1,TGTGCCAGCAGCTTCCATAACGACAGGGGGCCGGGGACCCAGTACTTC,CASSFHNDRGPGTQYF
TRBJ1-1,NA,TRBV29-1,NA,TGCAGCGTTGAAGATTCGGAACGACGGAACACTGAAGCTTTCTTT,CSVEDSERRNTEAFF
TRBJ2-3,NA,TRBV3-1,NA,TGTGCCAGCAGCCAAGATTTGGTTTTACCCCAGTATTTT,CASSQDLVLPQYF
TRBJ2-2,few,TRBV20-1,NA,TGCAGTGCTGGGGATTTTGGAGGCGGGGAGCTGTTTTTT,CSAGDFGGGELFF
TRBJ1-4,many,TRBV7-9,NA,TGTGCCAGCAGCTTGAGGGCCGTCGATAATGAAAAACTGTTTTTT,CASSLRAVDNEKLFF
TRBJ2-7,NA,TRBV6-5,NA,TGTGCCAGCAGTTACACGATGTCCTCAACCTACGAGCAGTACTTC,CASSYTMSSTYEQYF
TRBJ1-1,few,TRBV5-1,NA,TGCGCCAGCAGCTACCGAAGGCCCCGGCAAGCTTTCTTT,CASSYRRPRQAFF
TRBJ2-1,many,TRBV11-2,NA,TGTGCCAGCAGCTTGGCAGTAAACAATGAGCAGTTCTTC,CASSLAVNNEQFF
TRBJ1-1,NA,TRBV29-1,NA,TGCAGCGTTTCGGGACATAACGGCTTGAGGGTCTCCACTGAAGCTTTCTTT,CSVSGHNGLRVSTEAFF
TRBJ2-3,many,TRBV27,NA,TGTGCCAGCAGTTTATCCTTCGGGGCACGCACAGATACGCAGTATTTT,CASSLSFGARTDTQYF
TRBJ1-6,NA,TRBV6-1,NA,TGTGCCAGCAGGGGTGTAACCATGACTTTGAATTCACCCCTCCACTTT,CASRGVTMTLNSPLHF
TRBJ2-1,NA,TRBV14,TRBD1,TGTGCCAGCAGCCCCCCGACAGGGTGGTCCTACAATGAGCAGTTCTTC,CASSPPTGWSYNEQFF
TRBJ2-1,NA,TRBV9,TRBD2,TGTGCCAGCAGCCCCTCTAGCGGGATGAAGTACAATGAGCAGTTCTTC,CASSPSSGMKYNEQFF
TRBJ1-5,many,TRBV7-2,NA,TGTGCCAGCAGCCAAACAGCTGGCAGCAATCAGCCCCAGCATTTT,CASSQTAGSNQPQHF
TRBJ2-7,many,TRBV2,NA,TGTGCCAGCAGTCGGTTATCGAAACGACTAGAAGAGGACGAGCAGTACTTC,CASSRLSKRLEEDEQYF
TRBJ1-2,NA,TRBV18,TRBD1,TGTGCCAGCTCACAGGGACAGGGCGTTTACGGCTACACCTTC,CASSQGQGVYGYTF
TRBJ2-7,NA,TRBV4-2,TRBD2,TGTGCCAGCAGCCAAGGGGGTTCCGGGACTAGCGGGAGGGGCCACGAGCAGTACTTC,CASSQGGSGTSGRGHEQYF
TRBJ2-7,few,TRBV12-3/TRBV12-4,TRBD1,TGTGCCAGCAGTCTAAAGACCGACAGGGGGCCCTACGAGCAGTACTTC,CASSLKTDRGPYEQYF
TRBJ2-5,few,TRBV6-5,NA,TGTGCCAGCAGTTCTGTAAGGGGGGAGTACTTC,CASSSVRGEYF
TRBJ2-7,NA,TRBV30,TRBD1,TGTGCCTGGTCGTTCGGGACAGGGACCTACGAGCAGTACTTC,CAWSFGTGTYEQYF
TRBJ2-1,many,TRBV6-6,TRBD1,TGTGCCAGCAGTTACTCTCGGACAGGGTCAAGTTACAATGAGCAGTTCTTC,CASSYSRTGSSYNEQFF
TRBJ1-3,many,TRBV20-1,NA,TGCAGTGCGGGGGGGACTGGAAACACCATATATTTT,CSAGGTGNTIYF
TRBJ2-7,many,TRBV4-1,NA,TGCGCCAGCAGCCACCTACAGGGCTTAGGCTCCGCTTCCTACGAGCAGTACTTC,CASSHLQGLGSASYEQYF
TRBJ2-2,few,TRBV20-1,NA,TGCAGTATGCGATCGACCCTGAAGGGCCGCTCCGGGGAGCTGTTTTTT,CSMRSTLKGRSGELFF
TRBJ2-1,many,TRBV11-2,TRBD1,TGTGCCAGCAGCTTAGGGACAGGGATTGGGGATGAGCAGTTCTTC,CASSLGTGIGDEQFF
TRBJ2-1,many,TRBV11-2,TRBD2,TGTGCCAGCAGCCCCACTAGCGGGAGTTGGAATGAGCAGTTCTTC,CASSPTSGSWNEQFF
TRBJ2-3,NA,TRBV5-8,TRBD2,TGTGCCAGCAGCTATCGAGGGGAGGGACCCACAGATACGCAGTATTTT,CASSYRGEGPTDTQYF
TRBJ2-7,many,TRBV30,NA,TGTGCCTGCTCTACAGGGACCTACGAGCAGTACTTC,CACSTGTYEQYF
TRBJ2-7,many,TRBV7-9,TRBD1,TGTGCCAGCAGTAAGTCCGGGACAGACTACGAGCAGTACTTC,CASSKSGTDYEQYF
TRBJ2-5,NA,TRBV20-1,NA,TGCAGTGCTAGGTTTGAGAAAGAGACCCAGTACTTC,CSARFEKETQYF
TRBJ1-4,NA,TRBV6-5,NA,TGTGCCAGCAGTTACTCAGCAGGGGTCGAAAAACTGTTTTTT,CASSYSAGVEKLFF
TRBJ2-7,few,TRBV20-1,NA,TGCAGTGCTAGAGACGAACGGGAGCAGTACTTC,CSARDEREQYF
TRBJ2-2,many,TRBV7-2,NA,TGTGCCAGCAGCTTAGGGGTAGCGGCGAACACCGGGGAGCTGTTTTTT,CASSLGVAANTGELFF
TRBJ2-1,NA,TRBV28,TRBD2,TGTGCCAGCACTAAGGTTTGGGGACTAGCGGGAGTGGGCAATGAGCAGTTCTTC,CASTKVWGLAGVGNEQFF
TRBJ1-2,many,TRBV20-1,TRBD1,TGCAGTGCTGGGGACTACGGGACAGGCCTTAACTATGGCTACACCTTC,CSAGDYGTGLNYGYTF
TRBJ1-5,NA,TRBV19,NA,TGTGCCAGTAGTATAGGCAGGCAGTGGAATCAGCCCCAGCATTTT,CASSIGRQWNQPQHF
TRBJ2-5,NA,TRBV4-3,TRBD2,TGCGCCAGCAGCCAAACGGTGGCGGGAGCAGGTTTGGAGACCCAGTACTTC,CASSQTVAGAGLETQYF
TRBJ1-6,NA,TRBV6-2/TRBV6-3,TRBD1,TGTGCCAGCAGTTATACCCATACGGGCAGGGGGCGTTCACCCCTCCACTTT,CASSYTHTGRGRSPLHF
TRBJ2-3,many,TRBV2,NA,TGTGCCAGCAGTGACCCGACTGACCGCTTCAGCCCCGAGCCTGGCACAGATACGCAGTATTTT,CASSDPTDRFSPEPGTDTQYF
TRBJ2-7,many,TRBV7-2,TRBD2,TGTGCCAGCAGTGGGACTAGCGGGAGCTACGAGCAGTACTTC,CASSGTSGSYEQYF
TRBJ2-1,many,TRBV28,TRBD2,TGTGCCAGCAGTTCCCGGACTAGCGGGAATTACAATGAGCAGTTCTTC,CASSSRTSGNYNEQFF